These 29 T cell receptor beta chains were all obtained from the same sample, sequenced in a study of T cell responses to AZD1222 COVID-19 vaccine. Measured with immunoSEQ multiplex PCR; TCRdb has only the in-frame clones, and not every one. This table has just over 150,000 clones, over 90% appearing once. The source material was peripheral blood, sampled 28 days after the second AZD1222 dose. Receptors were obtained from an adult who received the AZD1222 COVID-19 vaccine.

The CDR3 DNA follows: TGCGCCTCGGGAGGGGGGTACGAAGCTTTCTTT. Translated, it gives CASGGGYEAFF. The rearrangement uses TRBV4-1 and TRBJ1-1, with a tentative D call TRBD1 (6 bases). This CDR3 has 11 amino acids. Germline lookup yields CDR1 MGHRA and CDR2 YSYEKL. Trimming pared 11 bases from V and 8 bases from J, leaving 15 bases between.

CDR3 DNA sequence: TGTGCCAGCTCACCGAATACGAACACTGAAGCTTTCTTT. It specifies CASSPNTNTEAFF. The chain couples TRBV18 to TRBJ1-1; D gene unclear. Deletions cut 3 bases from V and 1 base from J, with 6 bases between. Germline loops: CDR1 KGHSH, CDR2 LQKENI. The CDR3 extends over 13 amino acids.

This clone was detected only once. The CDR3 loop is CASSEDGMFSGAFF. DNA for the CDR3: TGTGCCAGCAGTGAAGACGGGATGTTTTCTGGAGCTTTCTTT. J is TRBJ1-1 and V is TRBV6-4, with D unclear. Germline CDR1 MRHNA, CDR2 SNTAGT. The length of the CDR3 is 14 residues. The ends were cut back, 3 bases at V and 10 bases at J, with 18 bases in the middle.

This clone has only one observation. The gene calls are TRBV9 and TRBJ2-2, with D possibly being TRBD2 (5 bases). Trimming cost V 5 bases and J 0 bases, with 14 bases left between them. The germline gives CDR1 SGDLS, CDR2 YYNGEE. CDR3 length equals 16 residues. As DNA, the CDR3 is TGTGCCAGCAGTGCCGGACTTTCCGCGAACACCGGGGAGCTGTTTTTT. Its translation is CASSAGLSANTGELFF. The full variable domain, rest sourced from reference TRBV9 and TRBJ2-2, is DSGVTQTPKHLITATGQRVTLRCSPRSGDLSVYWYQQSLDQGLQFLIQYYNGEERAKGNILERFSAQQFPDLHSELNLSSLELGDSALYFCASSAGLSANTGELFFGEGSRLTVL.

The chain couples TRBV30 to TRBJ2-3; D unclear. This CDR3 has 15 residues. V lost 2 bases and J lost 0, with 12 bases in between. The germline V gene encodes CDR1 GTSNPN and CDR2 SVGIG (reference sequence). This CDR3 reads CAWSPGQYSTDTQYF. DNA of the CDR3: TGTGCCTGGAGTCCGGGCCAGTACAGCACAGATACGCAGTATTTT. Full variable domain (missing parts from reference TRBV30 and TRBJ2-3): SQTIHQWPATLVQPVGSPLSLECTVEGTSNPNLYWYRQAAGRGLQLLFYSVGIGQISSEVPQNLSASRPQDRQFILSSKKLLLSDSGFYLCAWSPGQYSTDTQYFGPGTRLTVL.

For this clone: This may stem from a read error, because a much larger clone lies one nucleotide away. This same CDR3 is encoded by further DNA sequences in the sample. The V and J genes are TRBV11-3 and TRBJ2-1; 7 bases are shared with TRBD2. Per germline, CDR1 SGHNT and CDR2 YENEEA. The CDR3 runs 14 residues. Trimming took 0 bases from V and 5 from J; bases not matched to a gene: 1. The CDR3 region has the DNA TGTGCCAGCAGCTTAGAGGCGGGGGACAATGAGCAGTTCTTC. This gives the protein CASSLEAGDNEQFF.

In nucleotides, the CDR3 is TGCAGCGTAACGACAGGGGCCGAAGAGACCCAGTACTTC. It is translated as CSVTTGAEETQYF. The rearrangement uses TRBV29-1 and TRBJ2-5; 8 bases match TRBD1. Per germline, CDR1 SQVTM and CDR2 ANQGSEA. The ends lost 6 bases at V and 3 bases at J; junction bases unmatched: 6. The CDR3 is 13 residues long. The variable domain in full, completed from reference TRBV29-1 and TRBJ2-5, reads SAVISQKPSRDICQRGTSLTIQCQVDSQVTMMFWYRQQPGQSLTLIATANQGSEATYESGFVIDKFPISRPNLTFSTLTVSNMSPEDSSIYLCSVTTGAEETQYFGPGTRLLVL.

The rearrangement uses TRBV3-1 (or the pseudogene TRBV3-2) and TRBJ1-1, with D possibly being TRBD1 (5 bases). CDR3 length: 13 amino acids. Germline V gene sequence: CDR1 LGHDT, CDR2 YNNKEL (reference sequence). Trimming shortened V by 5 bases and J by 1 base, and 8 bases separated the two germline ends. The CDR3 coding sequence is TGTGCCAGCAGCGGCCAGGGGAACACTGAAGCTTTCTTT. As protein: CASSGQGNTEAFF.

The V and J genes are TRBV14 and TRBJ1-1; D is unclear. CDR1 and CDR2 from the germline V gene are SGHDN and FVKESK. Deletions cut 8 bases from V and 0 bases from J, with 13 bases between. The CDR3 has 14 residues. This CDR3 reads CASALAGVNTEAFF. The CDR3 DNA follows: TGTGCCAGCGCTCTGGCAGGCGTGAACACTGAAGCTTTCTTT.

The J gene is TRBJ2-7, the V gene TRBV19; D unresolved. Germline-derived CDR1 and CDR2 are LNHDA and SQIVND (reference sequence). V lost 3 bases, J lost 0 bases, and 3 bases lay in between. CDR3 length: 12 amino acids. The CDR3 nucleotides are TGTGCCAGTAGTATCAACTCCTACGAGCAGTACTTC. Protein sequence: CASSINSYEQYF.

Written as DNA, the CDR3 is TGTGCCAGCAGTACGTTTCAGGGCTCCTACGAGCAGTACTTC. Translated, it gives CASSTFQGSYEQYF. The gene calls are TRBV28 and TRBJ2-7; tentative D call: TRBD1 (5 bases). The germline V and J ends were trimmed by 5 bases and 0 bases, with 11 bases remaining between them. The CDR3 sequence is 14 residues long. CDR1 and CDR2 (germline): MDHEN, SYDVKM. Supplemented by reference TRBV28 and TRBJ2-7, the full variable domain reads DVKVTQSSRYLVKRTGEKVFLECVQDMDHENMFWYRQDPGLGLRLIYFSYDVKMKEKGDIPEGYSVSREKKERFSLILESASTNQTSMYLCASSTFQGSYEQYFGPGTRLTVT.

DNA of the CDR3: TGTGCCAGCTCCCGCCCGGGACAGGAAAGGAGGGGGACCCAGTACTTC. Protein sequence: CASSRPGQERRGTQYF. The chain joins TRBV18 to TRBJ2-5; 8 bases are shared with TRBD1. With V trimmed by 6 bases and J by 7 bases, 16 bases remained unmatched. This CDR3 comprises 16 residues. Germline CDR1 and CDR2: KGHSH and LQKENI.

The chain uses TRBV7-2 and TRBJ1-2; D is unresolved. CDR1 and CDR2 from the germline V gene are SGHTA and FQGNSA. CDR3 length: 15 amino acids. V was clipped by 0 bases and J by 2 bases, with 10 bases between them. The CDR3 DNA reads as TGTGCCAGCAGCTTAGCTTTGGGGTCGAACTATGGCTACACCTTC. Its translation: CASSLALGSNYGYTF.

J is TRBJ1-2 and V is TRBV5-4; 8 bases fit TRBD1. The CDR3 spans 14 residues. Germline loops: CDR1 SGHNT, CDR2 YYREEE (reference sequence). The trim removed 0 bases at V and 7 bases at J, leaving 5 bases unmatched. CDR3 sequence reads: CASSLVQGASGYTF. The CDR3 coding sequence is TGTGCCAGCAGCTTGGTGCAGGGGGCTAGTGGCTACACCTTC.

The chain links TRBV19 to TRBJ2-5; D unresolved. Trimming removed 0 bases at V and 5 bases at J, with 10 bases between. This CDR3 region has 14 residues. Looked up from germline, CDR1 is LNHDA and CDR2 is SQIVND (reference sequence). The CDR3 is CASSIELGWETQYF. The CDR3, as DNA: TGTGCCAGTAGTATAGAGCTAGGTTGGGAGACCCAGTACTTC. Full variable domain (rest looked up from reference TRBV19 and TRBJ2-5): DGGITQSPKYLFRKEGQNVTLSCEQNLNHDAMYWYRQDPGQGLRLIYYSQIVNDFQKGDIAEGYSVSREKKESFPLTVTSAQKNPTAFYLCASSIELGWETQYFGPGTRLLVL.

The genes are TRBV13 and TRBJ2-1; D might be TRBD1 (6 bases). CDR3 length: 13 amino acids. Trimming removed 4 bases at V and 6 bases at J, with 10 bases between. The germline gives CDR1 PRHDT, CDR2 FYEKMQ (reference sequence). This CDR3 reads CASSSDRSNEQFF. CDR3 DNA: TGTGCCAGCAGCTCCGACAGGAGCAATGAGCAGTTCTTC. The complete variable domain, with remaining parts taken from reference TRBV13 and TRBJ2-1, reads AAGVIQSPRHLIKEKRETATLKCYPIPRHDTVYWYQQGPGQDPQFLISFYEKMQSDKGSIPDRFSAQQFSDYHSELNMSSLELGDSALYFCASSSDRSNEQFFGPGTRLTVL.

The chain links TRBV6-6 to TRBJ2-5; TRBD2 matches 14 bases. V lost 5 bases to trimming and J lost 8 bases; unmatched junction nucleotides: 4. CDR1 is MNHNY, CDR2 SVGAGI, per germline (reference sequence). The CDR3 contains 14 residues. The CDR3 region has the DNA TGTGCCAGCAGTCGACTAGCGGGAGGGGATACCCAGTACTTC. This codes for CASSRLAGGDTQYF.

The V gene is TRBV6-5, the J gene TRBJ1-1; D is perhaps TRBD1 (6 bases). The CDR3 length is 16 residues. In germline, CDR1 is MNHEY, CDR2 SVGAGI. Trimming removed 2 bases at V and 4 bases at J, with 17 bases between. For the CDR3, the DNA is TGTGCCAGCAGTTACGGGAAAATGAGGGGGGGCACTGAAGCTTTCTTT. Its translation is CASSYGKMRGGTEAFF.

In its sample, this clone was seen a few times. This chain uses TRBV6-5 with TRBJ2-7; D is possibly TRBD2 (5 bases). Trimming took off 4 bases at V and 2 bases at J, with 12 bases between the two ends. Germline loops: CDR1 MNHEY, CDR2 SVGAGI. CDR3 length: 14 residues. As DNA, the CDR3 is TGTGCCAGCAGTTCGCGAGGGTCAACCTACGAGCAGTACTTC. Translating gives CASSSRGSTYEQYF.

V is TRBV4-1 and J is TRBJ2-1; 10 nucleotides agree with TRBD2. Looked up from germline, CDR1 is MGHRA and CDR2 is YSYEKL. The length of the CDR3 is 19 residues. The trim removed 0 bases at V and 4 bases at J, leaving 12 bases unmatched. The CDR3 loop is CASSQDRSGGALSYNEQFF. CDR3 coding DNA: TGCGCCAGCAGCCAAGATCGGAGCGGGGGGGCCCTGTCTTACAATGAGCAGTTCTTC.

The chain couples TRBV7-2 to TRBJ2-1; perhaps TRBD2 as D (6 bases). CDR1 SGHTA and CDR2 FQGNSA come from the germline V gene. With 5 bases removed from V and 3 bases from J, the gap between germline ends came to 17 bases. This CDR3 contains 16 residues. CDR3 nucleotide sequence: TGTGCCAGCAGCGACACCCGGGGGAGTTTCTACAATGAGCAGTTCTTC. It translates to CASSDTRGSFYNEQFF.

This chain uses TRBV5-1 with TRBJ2-7, with D uncertain. The CDR3 consists of 15 residues. Trimming took 3 bases from V and 1 from J, leaving 14 bases between them. Germline assignment: CDR1 SGHRS and CDR2 YFSETQ. CDR3 coding DNA: TGCGCCAGCAGCTCGGACGAGGTAGGGTCCTACGAGCAGTACTTC. It yields the protein CASSSDEVGSYEQYF.

This sequence joins TRBV2 and TRBJ2-7; D unresolved. This CDR3 spans 13 amino acids. Germline V lookup: CDR1 SNHLY, CDR2 FYNNEI. V shed 3 bases and J shed 8 bases, with 14 bases lying between them. The CDR3: CASSDNWEEKQYF. The CDR3 nucleotides are TGTGCCAGCAGTGATAACTGGGAAGAGAAGCAGTACTTC.

The CDR3 DNA follows: TGTGCCAGCGGAAAGACAGGGTCGAACTATGGCTACACCTTC. Protein sequence: CASGKTGSNYGYTF. The chain has TRBV9 and TRBJ1-2, with 7 positions matching TRBD1. There are 14 residues in the CDR3. V shed 7 bases and J 2 bases; nucleotides not matched to a gene: 8. CDR1 is SGDLS and CDR2 is YYNGEE in the germline V gene.

The chain carries TRBV7-9 and TRBJ2-7, with unresolved D. The CDR3 runs to 11 residues. Trimming shortened V by 3 bases and J by 7 bases, and 7 bases separated the two germline ends. Germline lookup yields CDR1 SEHNR and CDR2 FQNEAQ (reference sequence). The CDR3 sequence is CASSFGPEQYF. The CDR3 DNA sequence: TGTGCCAGCAGCTTTGGTCCTGAGCAGTACTTC.

J is TRBJ1-2 and V is TRBV6-5, with 8 bases that match TRBD1. The length of the CDR3 is 15 residues. The V segment lost 5 bases and the J segment 5 bases; nucleotides outside the gene matches: 10. Germline CDR1 reads MNHEY; CDR2 reads SVGAGI. This CDR3 is CASSPASRQGYGYTF. The CDR3 DNA sequence: TGTGCCAGCAGTCCGGCTAGTAGACAGGGGTATGGCTACACCTTC.

The CDR3 bases are TGTGCCAGCAGCGTAGGCGGGAGGAATGAGCAGTTCTTC. As protein: CASSVGGRNEQFF. The chain links TRBV9 to TRBJ2-1, with 8 bases fitting TRBD2. Trimming removed 0 bases from V and 7 bases from J; junction bases left unmatched: 0. CDR1 is SGDLS, CDR2 YYNGEE, per germline. The CDR3 consists of 13 residues. The whole variable domain, remainder taken from reference TRBV9 and TRBJ2-1, is DSGVTQTPKHLITATGQRVTLRCSPRSGDLSVYWYQQSLDQGLQFLIQYYNGEERAKGNILERFSAQQFPDLHSELNLSSLELGDSALYFCASSVGGRNEQFFGPGTRLTVL.

The rearrangement links TRBV3-1 (or the pseudogene TRBV3-2) to TRBJ2-1; a weak D match, TRBD2 (5 bases). In germline, CDR1 is LGHDT, CDR2 YNNKEL (reference sequence). The length of the CDR3 is 12 residues. Trimming removed 3 bases at V and 9 bases at J, with 9 bases between. The CDR3 coding sequence is TGTGCCAGCAGCCACGGGGTTCTTGAGCAGTTCTTC. Residues: CASSHGVLEQFF.

This clone appeared a single time. The chain employs TRBV18 and TRBJ2-5; maybe TRBD2 (5 bases). The CDR3 spans 14 residues. From germline, CDR1 is KGHSH and CDR2 LQKENI. V was cut by 0 bases and J by 7 bases, with 12 bases left in between. The DNA of the CDR3 is TGTGCCAGCTCACCACCGTCGCGTCGGGGGACCCAGTACTTC. It translates to CASSPPSRRGTQYF.